This T cell receptor (beta chain) was recorded in a study of beta chain features in type 1 diabetes. Across the study: All of the samples together had approximately 99 million sorted cells examined.

A few counts support this clone. Its antigen is currently unknown. Cell sorting via CD45RO/CCR7/CD25/CD127/CD95/CD27 was performed to obtain CD4+ naive, central memory, regulatory and stem cell-like memory cells. The investigators reverse transcribed all of the isolated RNA, so they sequenced expressed TCRB transcripts. Only in-frame clones appear in the TCRdb table, and some are missing; sequencing was by immunoSEQ multiplex PCR. The sample yields hundreds of thousands of clones, about an eighth seen once. Overall study results and limits: A possible short-template PCR bias applies equally to patients and controls. Type 1 diabetes patients had TCRB CDR3s that were shorter (moderately but significantly so) in all four CD4+ subsets.

Sequences were obtained from naive CD4+ T cells from blood. This TCR was recovered from a man aged 18-30 years with type 1 diabetes.

DNA of the CDR3: TGTGCCAGCAGCTTAGCGCAACAGCCCCAGCATTTT. Translated: CASSLAQQPQHF. The chain carries TRBV7-2 and TRBJ1-5; D gene ambiguous. V lost 0 bases and J lost 7, with 4 bases in between. The CDR3 extends over 12 amino acids. From germline, CDR1 is SGHTA and CDR2 FQGNSA.